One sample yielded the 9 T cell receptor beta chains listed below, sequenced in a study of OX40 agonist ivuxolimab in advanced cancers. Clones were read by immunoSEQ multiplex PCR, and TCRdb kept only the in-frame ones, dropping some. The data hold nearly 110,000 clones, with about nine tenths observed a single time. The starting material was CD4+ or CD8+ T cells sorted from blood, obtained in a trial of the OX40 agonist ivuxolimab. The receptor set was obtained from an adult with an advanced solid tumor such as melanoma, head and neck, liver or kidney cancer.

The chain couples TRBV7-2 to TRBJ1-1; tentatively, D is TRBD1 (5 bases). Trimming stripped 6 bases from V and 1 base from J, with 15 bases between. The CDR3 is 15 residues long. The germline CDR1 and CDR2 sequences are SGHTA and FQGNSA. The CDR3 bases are TGTGCCAGCAGTTTGACCGGGACTTCGAACACTGAAGCTTTCTTT. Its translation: CASSLTGTSNTEAFF.

The CDR3 loop is CAISEFVGQKNTEAFF. The CDR3 nucleotides read TGTGCCATCAGTGAGTTCGTGGGACAGAAGAACACTGAAGCTTTCTTT. The chain carries TRBV10-3 and TRBJ1-1, with 7 nucleotides matching TRBD1. The CDR3 runs to 16 residues. Germline V gives CDR1 ENHRY, CDR2 SYGVKD. V lost 1 base, J lost 1 base, and 6 bases stayed unmatched.

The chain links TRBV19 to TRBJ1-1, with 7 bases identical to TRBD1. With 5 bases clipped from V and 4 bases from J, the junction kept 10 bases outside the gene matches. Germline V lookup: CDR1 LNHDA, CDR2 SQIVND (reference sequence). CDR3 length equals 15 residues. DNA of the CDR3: TGTGCCAGTAGTCCCCAAGGGGGCCGGGTCACTGAAGCTTTCTTT. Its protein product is CASSPQGGRVTEAFF.

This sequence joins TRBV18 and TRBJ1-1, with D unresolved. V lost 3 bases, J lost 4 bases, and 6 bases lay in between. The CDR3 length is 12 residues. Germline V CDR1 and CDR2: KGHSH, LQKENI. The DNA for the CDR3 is TGTGCCAGCTCACCGCGTACCACTGAAGCTTTCTTT. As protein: CASSPRTTEAFF.

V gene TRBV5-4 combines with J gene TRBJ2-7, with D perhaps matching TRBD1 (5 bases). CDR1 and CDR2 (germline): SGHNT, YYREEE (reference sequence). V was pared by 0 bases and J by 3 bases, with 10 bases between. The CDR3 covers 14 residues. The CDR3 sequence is CASSLGQGNYEQYF. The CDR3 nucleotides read TGTGCCAGCAGCTTGGGGCAGGGCAACTACGAGCAGTACTTC.

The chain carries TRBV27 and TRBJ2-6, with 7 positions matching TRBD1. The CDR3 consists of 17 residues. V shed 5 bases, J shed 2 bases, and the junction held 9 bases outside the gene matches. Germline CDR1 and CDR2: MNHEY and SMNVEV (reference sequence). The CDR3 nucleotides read TGTGCCAGCAGTCTACAGGGGTATAATACTGGGGCCAACGTCCTGACTTTC. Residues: CASSLQGYNTGANVLTF. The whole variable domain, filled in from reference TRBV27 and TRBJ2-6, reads EAQVTQNPRYLITVTGKKLTVTCSQNMNHEYMSWYRQDPGLGLRQIYYSMNVEVTDKGDVPEGYKVSRKEKRNFPLILESPSPNQTSLYFCASSLQGYNTGANVLTFGAGSRLTVL.

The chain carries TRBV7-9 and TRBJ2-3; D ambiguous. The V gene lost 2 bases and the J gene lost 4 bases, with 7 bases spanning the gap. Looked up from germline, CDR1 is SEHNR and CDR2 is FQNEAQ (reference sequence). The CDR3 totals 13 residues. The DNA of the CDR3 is TGTGCCAGCAGCTTACTTGGGGCAGATACGCAGTATTTT. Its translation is CASSLLGADTQYF.

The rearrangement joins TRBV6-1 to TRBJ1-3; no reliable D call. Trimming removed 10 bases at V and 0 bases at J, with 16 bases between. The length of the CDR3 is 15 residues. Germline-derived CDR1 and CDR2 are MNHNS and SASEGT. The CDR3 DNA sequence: TGTGCCACCTCGTGGGAGGAGAGCTCTGGAAACACCATATATTTT. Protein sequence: CATSWEESSGNTIYF.

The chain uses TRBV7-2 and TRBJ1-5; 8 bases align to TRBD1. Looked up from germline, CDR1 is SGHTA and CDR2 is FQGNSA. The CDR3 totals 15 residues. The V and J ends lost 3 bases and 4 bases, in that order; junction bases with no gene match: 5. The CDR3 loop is CASSLGGTGNQPQHF. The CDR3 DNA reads TGTGCCAGCAGCTTGGGGGGGACAGGAAATCAGCCCCAGCATTTT.